This T cell receptor (beta chain) comes out of a study of blood T cell repertoires in COVID-19. Study summary: COVID-19 samples from acute and convalescent phases originated in the United States, Italy and Spain.

Original processing notes: How many nucleated cells were present was estimated from reference gene primer amplification. The method was immunoSEQ multiplex PCR; TCRdb's version includes in-frame clones alone and lacks a portion of them. That table supplies the V and J calls and clone size; D and trimming were determined from the DNA. The table has about 45,000 clones, around 90% seen once; the top ten hold around 9.6%. The CDR3 has 16 amino acids. The V and J ends lost 2 bases and 1 base, in that order; junction bases with no gene match: 5. The germline V gene encodes CDR1 SGHTA and CDR2 FQGNSA. This TCR was recovered from a woman of 80 years or more with active COVID-19. The genes are TRBV7-2 and TRBJ2-3; 8 positions match TRBD2. Specimen: peripheral blood. CDR3 in amino acids: CASSLSRRGGTDTQYF. CDR3 nucleotide sequence: TGTGCCAGCAGCTTATCACGGCGGGGGGGCACAGATACGCAGTATTTT. Full variable domain (remainder filled in from reference TRBV7-2 and TRBJ2-3): GAGVSQSPSNKVTEKGKDVELRCDPISGHTALYWYRQSLGQGLEFLIYFQGNSAPDKSGLPSDRFSAERTGGSVSTLTIQRTQQEDSAVYLCASSLSRRGGTDTQYFGPGTRLTVL.